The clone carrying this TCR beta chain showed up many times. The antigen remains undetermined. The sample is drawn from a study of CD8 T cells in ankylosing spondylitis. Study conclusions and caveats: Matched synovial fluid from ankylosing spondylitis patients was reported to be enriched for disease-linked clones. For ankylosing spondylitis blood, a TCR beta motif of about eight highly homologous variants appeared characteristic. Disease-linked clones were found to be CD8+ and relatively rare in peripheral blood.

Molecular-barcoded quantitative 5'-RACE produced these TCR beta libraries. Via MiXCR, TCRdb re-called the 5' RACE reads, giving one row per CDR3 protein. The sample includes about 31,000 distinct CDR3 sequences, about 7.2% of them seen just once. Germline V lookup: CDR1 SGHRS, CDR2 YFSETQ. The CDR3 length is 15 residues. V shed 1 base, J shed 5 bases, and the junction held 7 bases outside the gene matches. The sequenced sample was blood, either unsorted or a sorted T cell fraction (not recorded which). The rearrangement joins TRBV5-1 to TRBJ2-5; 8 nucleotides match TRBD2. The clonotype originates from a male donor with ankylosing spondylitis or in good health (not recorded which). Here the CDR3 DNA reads TGCGCCAGCAGCTTGCAGGTCGGGAGGGCGGAGACCCAGTACTTC. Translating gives CASSLQVGRAETQYF.